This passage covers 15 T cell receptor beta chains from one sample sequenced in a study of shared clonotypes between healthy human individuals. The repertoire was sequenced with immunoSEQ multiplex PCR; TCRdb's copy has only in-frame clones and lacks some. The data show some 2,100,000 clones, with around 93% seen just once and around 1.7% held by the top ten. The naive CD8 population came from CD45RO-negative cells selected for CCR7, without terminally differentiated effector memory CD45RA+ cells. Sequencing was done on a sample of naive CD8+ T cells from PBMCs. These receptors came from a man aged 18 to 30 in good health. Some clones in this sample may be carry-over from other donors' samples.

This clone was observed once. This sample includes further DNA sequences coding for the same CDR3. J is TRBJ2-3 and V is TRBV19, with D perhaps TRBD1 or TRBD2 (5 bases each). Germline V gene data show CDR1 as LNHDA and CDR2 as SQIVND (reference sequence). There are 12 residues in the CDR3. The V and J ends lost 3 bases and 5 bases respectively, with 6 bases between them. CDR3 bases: TGTGCCAGTAGTATGAGGGGAGATACGCAGTATTTT. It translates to CASSMRGDTQYF.

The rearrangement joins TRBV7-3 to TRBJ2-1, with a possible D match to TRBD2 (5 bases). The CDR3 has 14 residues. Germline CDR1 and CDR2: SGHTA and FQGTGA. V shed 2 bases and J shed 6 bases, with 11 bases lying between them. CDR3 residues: CASSLRGLTNEQFF. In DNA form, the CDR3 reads TGTGCCAGCAGCTTACGCGGGCTTACCAATGAGCAGTTCTTC.

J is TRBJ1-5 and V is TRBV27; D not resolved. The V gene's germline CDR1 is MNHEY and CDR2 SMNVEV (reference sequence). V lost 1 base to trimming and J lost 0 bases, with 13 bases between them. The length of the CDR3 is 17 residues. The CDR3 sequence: CASSLFPREDSNQPQHF. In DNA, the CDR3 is TGTGCCAGCAGTTTATTCCCGCGGGAAGATAGCAATCAGCCCCAGCATTTT.

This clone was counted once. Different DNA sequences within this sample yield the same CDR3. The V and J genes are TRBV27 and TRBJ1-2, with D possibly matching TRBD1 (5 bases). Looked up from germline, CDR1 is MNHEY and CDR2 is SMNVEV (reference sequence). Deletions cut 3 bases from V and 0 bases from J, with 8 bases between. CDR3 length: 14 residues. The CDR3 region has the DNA TGTGCCAGCAGTTTTCAGGGATCTAACTATGGCTACACCTTC. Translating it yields CASSFQGSNYGYTF.

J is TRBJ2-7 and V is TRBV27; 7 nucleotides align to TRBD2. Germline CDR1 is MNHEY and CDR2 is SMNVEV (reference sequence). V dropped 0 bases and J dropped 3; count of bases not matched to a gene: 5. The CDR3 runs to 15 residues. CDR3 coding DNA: TGTGCCAGCAGTTTATCGCCTAGCGGTGGCTACGAGCAGTACTTC. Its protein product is CASSLSPSGGYEQYF.

CDR3 sequence (DNA): TGCAGCGTTGATGGGGGGGAGGTCTACGATGGGAACTATGGCTACACCTTC. Translated, it gives CSVDGGEVYDGNYGYTF. This rearrangement joins TRBV29-1 to TRBJ1-2; D perhaps matches TRBD1 (5 bases). The CDR3 runs 17 residues. The germline V gene has CDR1 SQVTM and CDR2 ANQGSEA. V was trimmed by 3 bases and J by 2 bases, leaving 22 bases between them.

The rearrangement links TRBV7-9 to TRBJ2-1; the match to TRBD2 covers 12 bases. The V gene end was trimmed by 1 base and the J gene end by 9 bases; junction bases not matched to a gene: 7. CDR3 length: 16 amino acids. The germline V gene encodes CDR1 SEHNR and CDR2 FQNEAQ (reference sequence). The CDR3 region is CASSLGLAGGPIEQFF. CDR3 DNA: TGTGCCAGCAGCTTAGGCCTAGCGGGAGGGCCTATTGAGCAGTTCTTC.

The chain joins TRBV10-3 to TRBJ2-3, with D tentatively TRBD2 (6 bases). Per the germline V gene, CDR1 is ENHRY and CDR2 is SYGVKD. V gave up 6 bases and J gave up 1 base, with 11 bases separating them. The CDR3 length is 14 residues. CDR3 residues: CAIRTERGTDTQYF. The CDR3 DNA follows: TGTGCCATCAGGACGGAGCGGGGCACAGATACGCAGTATTTT.

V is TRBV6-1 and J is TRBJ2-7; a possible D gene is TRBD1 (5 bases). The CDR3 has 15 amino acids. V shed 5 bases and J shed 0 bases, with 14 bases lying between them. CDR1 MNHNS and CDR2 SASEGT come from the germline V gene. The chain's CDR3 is CASSPRATSSYEQYF. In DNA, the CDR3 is TGTGCCAGCAGTCCCAGGGCTACAAGCTCCTACGAGCAGTACTTC.

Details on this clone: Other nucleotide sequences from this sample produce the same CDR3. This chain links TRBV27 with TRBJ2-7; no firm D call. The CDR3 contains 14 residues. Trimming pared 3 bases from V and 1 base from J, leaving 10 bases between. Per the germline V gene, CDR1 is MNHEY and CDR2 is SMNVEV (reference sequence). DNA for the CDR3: TGTGCCAGCAGTTTGAGGCAGGCTTCCTACGAGCAGTACTTC. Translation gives CASSLRQASYEQYF.

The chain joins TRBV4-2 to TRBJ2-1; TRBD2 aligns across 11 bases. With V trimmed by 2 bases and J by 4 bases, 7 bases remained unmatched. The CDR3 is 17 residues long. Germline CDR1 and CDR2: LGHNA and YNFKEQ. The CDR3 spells CASSQRAGLAAYNEQFF. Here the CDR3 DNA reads TGTGCCAGCAGCCAACGAGCGGGACTAGCGGCGTACAATGAGCAGTTCTTC.

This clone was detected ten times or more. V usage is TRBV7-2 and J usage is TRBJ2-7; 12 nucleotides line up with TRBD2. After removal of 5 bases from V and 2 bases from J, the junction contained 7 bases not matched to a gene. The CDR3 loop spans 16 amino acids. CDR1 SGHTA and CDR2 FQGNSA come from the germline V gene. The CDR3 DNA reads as TGTGCCAGCAGCCCGCTTTGGACTAGCGGGGCCTACGAGCAGTACTTC. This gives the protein CASSPLWTSGAYEQYF. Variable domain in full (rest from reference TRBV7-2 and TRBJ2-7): GAGVSQSPSNKVTEKGKDVELRCDPISGHTALYWYRQSLGQGLEFLIYFQGNSAPDKSGLPSDRFSAERTGGSVSTLTIQRTQQEDSAVYLCASSPLWTSGAYEQYFGPGTRLTVT.

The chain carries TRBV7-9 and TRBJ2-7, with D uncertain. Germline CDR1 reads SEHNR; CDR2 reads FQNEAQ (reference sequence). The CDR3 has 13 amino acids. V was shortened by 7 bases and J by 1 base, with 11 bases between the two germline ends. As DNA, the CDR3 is TGTGCCAGCATGCTAGACCGTTCCTACGAGCAGTACTTC. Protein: CASMLDRSYEQYF.

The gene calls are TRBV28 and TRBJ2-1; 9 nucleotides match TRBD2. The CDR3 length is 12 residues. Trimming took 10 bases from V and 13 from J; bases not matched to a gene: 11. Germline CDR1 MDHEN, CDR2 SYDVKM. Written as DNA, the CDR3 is TGTGCCACCTACAACGGAGGGACTAGCCAGTTCTTC. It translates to CATYNGGTSQFF.

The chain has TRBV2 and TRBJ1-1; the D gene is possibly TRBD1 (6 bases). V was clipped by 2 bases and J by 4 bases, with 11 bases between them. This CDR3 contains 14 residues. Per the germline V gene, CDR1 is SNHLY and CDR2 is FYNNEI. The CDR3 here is CASSERGSSTEAFF. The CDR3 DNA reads TGTGCCAGCAGTGAAAGGGGGTCGAGCACTGAAGCTTTCTTT.